The TCR beta chain described here comes from a study of blood T cell repertoires in COVID-19. Overall study: Whether acute or convalescent, the COVID-19 samples came from the United States, Italy and Spain.

Seattle researchers signed up patients amid active infection and tracked them longitudinally. Source study methods: How many nucleated cells were present was estimated from reference gene primer amplification. The table came from immunoSEQ multiplex PCR; TCRdb's copy has only in-frame clones and leaves some out. The D gene and trimming were derived from the DNA, and the V and J assignments and clone size from that table. The table includes 250,000 to 300,000 clones, over 75% detected once. Sequencing used peripheral blood. The TCR was taken from a woman between 65 and 79 years old with COVID-19, enrolled during active disease.

CDR3 protein: CASIPGRGDYGYTF. In DNA form, the CDR3 reads TGTGCCAGCATCCCGGGCAGGGGGGACTATGGCTACACCTTC. V is TRBV9 and J is TRBJ1-2; 7 bases map to TRBD1. In germline, CDR1 is SGDLS, CDR2 YYNGEE. CDR3 length: 14 residues. V was pared by 6 bases and J by 3 bases, with 8 bases of the junction left unmatched.